This TCR beta chain comes out of a study of cytomegalovirus exposure and HLA in healthy donors. Study background: Samples from HLA-typed donors yielded 65 million to 90 million unique TCRs in an early data release.

This clone was seen just once. PCR was performed using 60 Vbeta and 13 Jbeta primers. TCRdb's table, derived via immunoSEQ multiplex PCR, lists solely in-frame clones and lacks some. The sample has under 150,000 clones; roughly four fifths are singletons. Germline V gene sequence: CDR1 SGHVS, CDR2 FQNEAQ. Trimming removed 5 bases from V and 5 bases from J, with 6 bases in between. The CDR3 is made up of 12 amino acids. This TCR was recovered from a young man in good health and CMV-seropositive. The chain carries TRBV7-8 and TRBJ2-2; D is undetermined. Sequenced: PBMCs. In DNA form, the CDR3 reads TGTGCCAGCAGCCACTCGACCGGGGAGCTGTTTTTT. Its protein product is CASSHSTGELFF.